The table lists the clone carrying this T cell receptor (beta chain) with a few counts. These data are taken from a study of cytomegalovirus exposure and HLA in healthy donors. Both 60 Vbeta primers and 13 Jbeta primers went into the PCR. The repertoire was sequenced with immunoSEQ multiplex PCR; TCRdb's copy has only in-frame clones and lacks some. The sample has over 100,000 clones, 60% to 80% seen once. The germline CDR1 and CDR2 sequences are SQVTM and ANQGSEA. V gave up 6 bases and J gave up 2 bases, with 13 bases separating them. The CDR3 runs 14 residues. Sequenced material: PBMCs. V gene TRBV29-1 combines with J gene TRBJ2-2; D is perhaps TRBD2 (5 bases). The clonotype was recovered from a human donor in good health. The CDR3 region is CSVLGGPNTGELFF. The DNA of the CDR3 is TGCAGCGTCCTAGGAGGCCCAAACACCGGGGAGCTGTTTTTT.